One sample yielded the 24 T cell receptor beta chains listed below, sequenced in a study of shared clonotypes between healthy human individuals. Data came from immunoSEQ multiplex PCR; TCRdb stores just in-frame clones and leaves some out. This sample has around 1.4 million clones, with 98% found just once. Sample: naive CD4+ T cells sorted from blood. Stated subset: CD45RA+ positively selected. Receptor source: a man aged 25-40 years in good health.

With regard to this clone: Other DNA sequences of this sample code for an identical CDR3. In DNA form, the CDR3 reads TGCGCCAGCAGCTTTGGGACTAGCACAGATACGCAGTATTTT. Protein sequence: CASSFGTSTDTQYF. The V gene is TRBV5-1, the J gene TRBJ2-3; perhaps TRBD2 as D (6 bases). CDR1 and CDR2 (germline): SGHRS, YFSETQ. The CDR3 is 14 amino acids. With 2 bases removed from V and 0 bases from J, the gap between germline ends came to 7 bases.

As regards this clone: A read error may account for a junction end that differs from germline. The rearrangement joins TRBV4-3 to TRBJ1-2, with D possibly TRBD1 on 6 matching bases. CDR3 length equals 16 residues. The V gene's germline CDR1 is LGHNA and CDR2 YSLEER. CDR3 sequence reads: CASSHILTGDLSMEAF. DNA of the CDR3: TGCGCCAGCAGCCACATTTTGACAGGCGACCTCTCTATGGAGGCTTTC.

The chain has TRBV6-6 and TRBJ1-1, with D tentatively TRBD1 (6 bases). The CDR3 runs 15 residues. V lost 5 bases, J lost 4 bases, and 17 bases lay in between. Per the germline V gene, CDR1 is MNHNY and CDR2 is SVGAGI (reference sequence). CDR3 region: CASSSFNTGRTEAFF. The CDR3 bases are TGTGCCAGCAGTAGTTTCAATACAGGGCGCACTGAAGCTTTCTTT.

The rearrangement uses TRBV5-1 and TRBJ2-3; the match to TRBD2 covers 7 bases. The CDR3 consists of 16 residues. V lost 3 bases to trimming and J lost 5 bases; unmatched junction nucleotides: 12. Germline CDR1 reads SGHRS; CDR2 reads YFSETQ. CDR3 loop: CASSSEARREGDTQYF. The CDR3 DNA sequence: TGCGCCAGCAGCTCCGAGGCTCGCAGGGAGGGAGATACGCAGTATTTT.

The gene calls are TRBV7-9 and TRBJ1-4; 10 positions match TRBD1. The CDR3 runs 18 residues. Germline V gene sequence: CDR1 SEHNR, CDR2 FQNEAQ (reference sequence). The trim removed 0 bases at V and 0 bases at J, leaving 4 bases unmatched. CDR3 nucleotide sequence: TGTGCCAGCAGCTTAGCCGGGACAGGGGTTGCAACTAATGAAAAACTGTTTTTT. It encodes CASSLAGTGVATNEKLFF.

The CDR3 DNA follows: TGTGCCAGCAGAGGTTTCGCGGGAGGGTCCTACAATGAGCAGTTCTTC. Translating it yields CASRGFAGGSYNEQFF. The chain carries TRBV28 and TRBJ2-1; 9 nucleotides agree with TRBD2. This CDR3 comprises 16 residues. The ends lost 6 bases at V and 1 base at J; junction bases unmatched: 7. The germline V gene encodes CDR1 MDHEN and CDR2 SYDVKM.

The chain's CDR3 is CASSPGTVASTDTQYF. The CDR3 DNA sequence: TGCGCCAGCAGCCCGGGGACAGTTGCTAGCACAGATACGCAGTATTTT. This chain connects TRBV5-1 to TRBJ2-3; 7 bases fit TRBD1. This CDR3 spans 16 amino acids. The V segment lost 4 bases and the J segment 0 bases; nucleotides outside the gene matches: 8. CDR1 SGHRS and CDR2 YFSETQ come from the germline V gene.

V gene TRBV5-1 combines with J gene TRBJ2-3; D unresolved. The V gene lost 2 bases and the J gene lost 2 bases, with 9 bases spanning the gap. The CDR3 runs 14 residues. The germline V gene has CDR1 SGHRS and CDR2 YFSETQ. The CDR3: CASSFRQITDTQYF. CDR3 nucleotides: TGCGCCAGCAGCTTTCGCCAGATCACAGATACGCAGTATTTT.

The V and J genes are TRBV25-1 and TRBJ1-2, with 11 bases that match TRBD1. In germline, CDR1 is MGHDK, CDR2 SYGVNS. CDR3 length: 18 amino acids. Trimming cost V 2 bases and J 6 bases; bases outside gene matches: 14. CDR3 bases: TGTGCCAGCAGTGAACCCTCCTCCGGGACAGGGGGAGGGAATGGCTACACCTTC. Translation gives CASSEPSSGTGGGNGYTF.

This chain connects TRBV18 to TRBJ2-7; 9 nucleotides agree with TRBD2. The germline gives CDR1 KGHSH, CDR2 LQKENI. Trimming removed 3 bases from V and 0 bases from J; junction bases left unmatched: 9. The CDR3 has 17 amino acids. The CDR3 region is CASSPLGASGISYEQYF. The CDR3 DNA sequence: TGTGCCAGCTCACCCCTCGGGGCTAGCGGGATCTCCTACGAGCAGTACTTC.

The V and J genes are TRBV19 and TRBJ2-3; 7 bases are a match to TRBD1. The V gene's germline CDR1 is LNHDA and CDR2 SQIVND (reference sequence). The CDR3 runs 15 residues. V lost 3 bases and J lost 0; bases outside the gene matches: 3. CDR3 region: CASSIGDSSTDTQYF. In DNA form, the CDR3 reads TGTGCCAGTAGTATCGGGGACAGCAGCACAGATACGCAGTATTTT.

This clone was seen a single time. The chain joins TRBV15 to TRBJ1-3, with D maybe TRBD1 (6 bases). Germline CDR1 LNHNV, CDR2 YYDKDF (reference sequence). V was trimmed by 4 bases and J by 0 bases, leaving 13 bases between them. The CDR3 spans 16 residues. In DNA form, the CDR3 reads TGTGCCACCAGCAAGCGAGGGACATTCTCTGGAAACACCATATATTTT. Amino acid sequence: CATSKRGTFSGNTIYF.

This clone was observed once. The chain recombines TRBV28 with TRBJ2-1; D unresolved. The CDR3 runs 14 residues. Germline V gene sequence: CDR1 MDHEN, CDR2 SYDVKM. The V gene lost 8 bases and the J gene lost 6 bases, with 17 bases spanning the gap. The CDR3 loop reads CASRAIGGFNEQFF. CDR3 DNA: TGTGCCAGCCGCGCCATAGGCGGTTTCAATGAGCAGTTCTTC.

The chain is built from TRBV28 and TRBJ2-1; 8 bases are a match to TRBD1. Germline trimming cut 6 bases from V and 4 bases from J; bases unmatched to any gene: 5. The germline V gene encodes CDR1 MDHEN and CDR2 SYDVKM. The CDR3 sequence is 14 residues long. CDR3 sequence: CASRHRDRYNEQFF. As DNA, the CDR3 is TGTGCCAGCAGGCACCGGGACAGGTACAATGAGCAGTTCTTC.

The DNA of the CDR3 is TGTGCCAGCAGCTTCCAAGCCACAGGGTACCCCTACGAGCAGTACTTC. It specifies CASSFQATGYPYEQYF. The chain is built from TRBV11-2 and TRBJ2-7, with D perhaps TRBD1 (6 bases). The V end lost 3 bases, the J end lost 2 bases, and 17 bases lay between the germline ends. The CDR3 contains 16 residues. CDR1 is SGHAT and CDR2 is FQNNGV in the germline V gene.

The chain employs TRBV5-1 and TRBJ2-3; D gene uncertain. V was pared by 6 bases and J by 0 bases, with 14 bases between. CDR1 and CDR2 (germline): SGHRS, YFSETQ. The CDR3 contains 15 residues. CDR3 bases: TGCGCCAGCATGGGTCCAAGTACTAGCACAGATACGCAGTATTTT. Translated: CASMGPSTSTDTQYF. Complete variable domain (other parts from reference TRBV5-1 and TRBJ2-3): KAGVTQTPRYLIKTRGQQVTLSCSPISGHRSVSWYQQTPGQGLQFLFEYFSETQRNKGNFPGRFSGRQFSNSRSEMNVSTLELGDSALYLCASMGPSTSTDTQYFGPGTRLTVL.

This chain uses TRBV23-1 with TRBJ2-4; tentatively, D is TRBD1 (5 bases). TRBV23-1 is identified as an open reading frame with a role that is uncertain. The germline V and J ends were trimmed by 3 bases and 9 bases, with 12 bases remaining between them. The CDR3 contains 13 residues. In DNA, the CDR3 is TGCGCCAGCAGTCAGGGGCCCTGTTTCATTCAGTACTTC. Its protein product is CASSQGPCFIQYF.

For this clone: Other DNA variants within this sample encode the same CDR3. J is TRBJ1-5 and V is TRBV30; TRBD1 might be the D (5 bases). Trimming pared 4 bases from V and 4 bases from J, leaving 8 bases between. In germline, CDR1 is GTSNPN, CDR2 SVGIG (reference sequence). CDR3 length: 12 residues. The CDR3 here is CAWKRGNQPQHF. CDR3 sequence (DNA): TGTGCCTGGAAGAGGGGAAATCAGCCCCAGCATTTT.

In its sample, this clone was seen once. The genes are TRBV13 and TRBJ2-3; TRBD1 or TRBD2 may be the D gene (5 bases each). The CDR3 totals 17 residues. Trimming left V 5 bases short and J 1 base short, with 19 bases between. Germline-derived CDR1 and CDR2 are PRHDT and FYEKMQ (reference sequence). The CDR3 DNA is TGTGCCAGCAGCACTAAGGGGAGACGGGTGGGCACAGATACGCAGTATTTT. The encoded protein is CASSTKGRRVGTDTQYF.

The chain recombines TRBV6-1 with TRBJ1-5; no clear D gene. Deletions cut 0 bases from V and 7 bases from J, with 22 bases between. The CDR3 totals 18 residues. Germline CDR1 and CDR2: MNHNS and SASEGT. The CDR3 loop is CASSEAYRGVESGQPQHF. DNA of the CDR3: TGTGCCAGCAGTGAAGCTTACCGGGGAGTGGAATCAGGACAGCCCCAGCATTTT.

The rearrangement uses TRBV6-5 and TRBJ2-7; 13 bases agree with TRBD2. The CDR3 covers 15 residues. Unmatched junction bases numbered 5, after V lost 6 bases and J lost 3 bases. Looked up from germline, CDR1 is MNHEY and CDR2 is SVGAGI. CDR3 loop: CASRPTSGGFYEQYF. CDR3 in DNA: TGTGCCAGCAGGCCGACTAGCGGGGGGTTCTACGAGCAGTACTTC.

The V and J genes are TRBV6-5 and TRBJ1-4, with D tentatively TRBD1 (6 bases). Trimming left V 7 bases short and J 8 bases short, with 14 bases between. CDR3 length: 13 amino acids. Germline assignment: CDR1 MNHEY and CDR2 SVGAGI. The CDR3 sequence: CASTGRGYEKLFF. CDR3 sequence (DNA): TGTGCCAGCACAGGGAGGGGGTACGAAAAACTGTTTTTT.

The chain joins TRBV10-3 to TRBJ2-1, with 9 nucleotides matching TRBD2. The CDR3 runs to 15 residues. From germline, CDR1 is ENHRY and CDR2 SYGVKD. The V and J ends lost 6 bases and 1 base, in that order; junction bases with no gene match: 4. The CDR3 bases are TGTGCCATCAGGTCTAGCGGGACTTCCTACAATGAGCAGTTCTTC. Protein: CAIRSSGTSYNEQFF.

J is TRBJ2-7 and V is TRBV6-1; no clear D gene. The CDR3 spans 16 residues. The germline CDR1 and CDR2 sequences are MNHNS and SASEGT. The V end lost 1 base, the J end lost 2 bases, and 15 bases lay between the germline ends. CDR3 DNA: TGTGCCAGCAGTGAAGGGTTCCACCCGGGCACCTACGAGCAGTACTTC. As protein: CASSEGFHPGTYEQYF.